The present T cell receptor (beta chain) was sequenced within a study of blood T cell repertoires in COVID-19. Study information: Samples representing acute and convalescent COVID-19 were sourced from the United States, Italy and Spain.

Sequencing was performed with immunoSEQ multiplex PCR; in TCRdb, only in-frame clones are kept and a portion is missing. The table shows 300,000 to 450,000 clones, with roughly 86% occurring only once. The sequencing sample was made of PBMCs or T cells enriched from blood (not recorded which). The clonotype originates from a woman under 40 who had been exposed to COVID-19.

The chain's CDR3 is CASSELAGSSYNEQFF. Written as DNA, the CDR3 is TGTGCCAGCAGTGAGCTAGCGGGGAGCTCCTACAATGAGCAGTTCTTC. The chain joins TRBV27 to TRBJ2-1, with 9 bases identical to TRBD2. The V and J ends lost 5 bases and 0 bases, in that order; junction bases with no gene match: 5. The CDR3 totals 16 residues. From germline, CDR1 is MNHEY and CDR2 SMNVEV (reference sequence).